These T cell receptor beta chains were read from a single sample in a study of patients and donors after allogeneic stem cell transplantation. TCRdb reanalysed the RT-PCR reads using MiXCR and keeps one entry per CDR3 protein. The sample includes roughly 230,000 distinct CDR3 sequences, about 14% seen only once; the top ten take 9.5% to 13%. The sequencing input was blood, either unsorted or a sorted T cell fraction (not recorded which). These receptors all stem from a human donor who was either an allogeneic HSCT recipient or a stem cell or donor lymphocyte infusion donor (not recorded which). It is not recorded whose cells these are; they may come from a transplant donor. The CDR3 runs from the conserved cysteine through the conserved F or W. A D gene is named only where the DNA matches it firmly. Some rows have no size entry. The others give once, few or many, or a class for an expanded clone.

clone size: many; J gene: TRBJ1-1; D gene: TRBD1; V gene: TRBV10-3; CDR3 DNA: TGTGCCATCAGATCGGACAGGGGGTTGAGGAACACTGAAGCTTTCTTT; CDR3 protein: CAIRSDRGLRNTEAFF
clone size: many; J gene: TRBJ2-2; D gene: NA; V gene: TRBV29-1; CDR3 DNA: TGCAGCGTTCGGGAGCTCGGCACCGGGGAGCTGTTTTTT; CDR3 protein: CSVRELGTGELFF
clone size: many; J gene: TRBJ1-1; D gene: NA; V gene: TRBV20-1; CDR3 DNA: TGCAGTGCTAGACACTCGAACACTGAAGCTTTCTTT; CDR3 protein: CSARHSNTEAFF
clone size: NA; J gene: TRBJ2-4; D gene: NA; V gene: TRBV7-9; CDR3 DNA: TGTGCCAGCAGCCCCCCTGAGCACATTCAGTACTTC; CDR3 protein: CASSPPEHIQYF
clone size: NA; J gene: TRBJ1-2; D gene: NA; V gene: TRBV3-1; CDR3 DNA: TGTGCCAGCAGCCAAGGGCATGCGGGGGGCTACACCTTC; CDR3 protein: CASSQGHAGGYTF
clone size: few; J gene: TRBJ1-1; D gene: TRBD1; V gene: TRBV12-3/TRBV12-4; CDR3 DNA: TGTGCCAGCAGTTCACAGGGGGCGCCTGGGACTGAAGCTTTCTTT; CDR3 protein: CASSSQGAPGTEAFF
clone size: few; J gene: TRBJ1-2; D gene: NA; V gene: TRBV30; CDR3 DNA: TGTGCCTGGAGTGTAAAAGGGTCCCATGGCTACACCTTC; CDR3 protein: CAWSVKGSHGYTF
clone size: NA; J gene: TRBJ2-5; D gene: NA; V gene: TRBV5-1; CDR3 DNA: TGCGCCAGCAGCGGGTGGGGCAGGGAGGAAGAGACCCAGTACTTC; CDR3 protein: CASSGWGREEETQYF
clone size: NA; J gene: TRBJ2-2; D gene: TRBD1; V gene: TRBV7-6; CDR3 DNA: TGTGCCAGCAGCTTACCGACAGGGGTGGGAACCGGGGAGCTGTTTTTT; CDR3 protein: CASSLPTGVGTGELFF
clone size: many; J gene: TRBJ1-6; D gene: NA; V gene: TRBV7-8; CDR3 DNA: TGTGCCAGCAGCCTCGCGGACGGTCCTAATTCACCCCTCCACTTT; CDR3 protein: CASSLADGPNSPLHF
clone size: NA; J gene: TRBJ1-5; D gene: NA; V gene: TRBV5-6; CDR3 DNA: TGTGCCAGCAGCTGGTCCGGGGGAGGTCAGCCCCAGCATTTT; CDR3 protein: CASSWSGGGQPQHF
clone size: few; J gene: TRBJ1-2; D gene: TRBD1; V gene: TRBV4-3; CDR3 DNA: TGCGCCAGCAGCCAAGGTGTCAGGGGGCGTTTTGGCTACACCTTC; CDR3 protein: CASSQGVRGRFGYTF
clone size: many; J gene: TRBJ2-2; D gene: NA; V gene: TRBV30; CDR3 DNA: TGTGCCTGGAAAGGTGGGGCAGGAGGAACCGGGGAGCTGTTTTTT; CDR3 protein: CAWKGGAGGTGELFF
clone size: few; J gene: TRBJ2-1; D gene: TRBD2; V gene: TRBV12-5; CDR3 DNA: TGTGCTAGTGGACGTCTAGCGGGTGGCTCCTACAATGAGCAGTTCTTC; CDR3 protein: CASGRLAGGSYNEQFF
clone size: many; J gene: TRBJ2-5; D gene: NA; V gene: TRBV20-1; CDR3 DNA: TGCAGTGCTAGCGTCGGGGGGACCCAGTACTTC; CDR3 protein: CSASVGGTQYF
clone size: many; J gene: TRBJ1-2; D gene: TRBD1; V gene: TRBV12-3/TRBV12-4; CDR3 DNA: TGTGCCAGCAGTCCCGGGACAGGGTTTGGCGGCTACACCTTC; CDR3 protein: CASSPGTGFGGYTF
clone size: many; J gene: TRBJ1-6; D gene: NA; V gene: TRBV20-1; CDR3 DNA: TGCAGTGCTGACCCGAGGGACATCTCCTCACCCCTCCACTTT; CDR3 protein: CSADPRDISSPLHF
clone size: NA; J gene: TRBJ1-1; D gene: NA; V gene: TRBV27; CDR3 DNA: TGTGCCAGCAGTTTTCGGGGGAGGGTGAACACTGAAGCTTTCTTT; CDR3 protein: CASSFRGRVNTEAFF
clone size: NA; J gene: TRBJ2-5; D gene: NA; V gene: TRBV5-1; CDR3 DNA: TGCGCCAGCAGCCGGGACGGTCAAGAGACCCAGTACTTC; CDR3 protein: CASSRDGQETQYF
clone size: NA; J gene: TRBJ1-2; D gene: TRBD1; V gene: TRBV6-5; CDR3 DNA: TGTGCCAGCAGTAACTCACAGGGGGCGGCTGGCTACACCTTC; CDR3 protein: CASSNSQGAAGYTF
clone size: many; J gene: TRBJ2-7; D gene: NA; V gene: TRBV4-2; CDR3 DNA: TGTGCCAGCAGCCAAGATTCGGGACTTGCCACGAACGAGCAGTACTTC; CDR3 protein: CASSQDSGLATNEQYF
clone size: few; J gene: TRBJ2-7; D gene: NA; V gene: TRBV30; CDR3 DNA: TGTGCCTGGTCTAATGAGTACGAGCAGTACTTC; CDR3 protein: CAWSNEYEQYF
clone size: NA; J gene: TRBJ1-5; D gene: NA; V gene: TRBV3-1; CDR3 DNA: TGTGCCAGCAGCCAAGGCTCTGGGTGGGGCAATCAGCCCCAGCATTTT; CDR3 protein: CASSQGSGWGNQPQHF
clone size: few; J gene: TRBJ1-2; D gene: TRBD1; V gene: TRBV5-1; CDR3 DNA: TGCGCCAGCAGCTTGGGTGGGACAGCGCTCCACGATGGCTACACCTTC; CDR3 protein: CASSLGGTALHDGYTF
clone size: few; J gene: TRBJ2-3; D gene: NA; V gene: TRBV5-1; CDR3 DNA: TGCGCCAGCAGCTGGGGGGCCGGGACAGCTAGCACAGATACGCAGTATTTT; CDR3 protein: CASSWGAGTASTDTQYF
clone size: many; J gene: TRBJ2-2; D gene: NA; V gene: TRBV12-3/TRBV12-4; CDR3 DNA: TGTGCCAGCCGTGTCGGAACAGGACCCACCGGGGAGCTGTTTTTT; CDR3 protein: CASRVGTGPTGELFF
clone size: NA; J gene: TRBJ2-3; D gene: TRBD2; V gene: TRBV18; CDR3 DNA: TGTGCCAGCTCACCATTTACTAGCGGGGGGACCGGCCGACGCACAGATACGCAGTATTTT; CDR3 protein: CASSPFTSGGTGRRTDTQYF
clone size: few; J gene: TRBJ2-3; D gene: TRBD2; V gene: TRBV20-1; CDR3 DNA: TGCAGTGCTAGAGATAGGGTCAAGGGGAGGGCGGGGACAGATACGCAGTATTTT; CDR3 protein: CSARDRVKGRAGTDTQYF
clone size: many; J gene: TRBJ1-3; D gene: NA; V gene: TRBV12-3/TRBV12-4; CDR3 DNA: TGTGCCAGCAGTTTCGCCCCGGACGGCTACTCTGGAAACACCATATATTTT; CDR3 protein: CASSFAPDGYSGNTIYF
clone size: NA; J gene: TRBJ1-4; D gene: NA; V gene: TRBV19; CDR3 DNA: TGTGCCAGTAGTATTGGCCAACTGAGTGAAAAACTGTTTTTT; CDR3 protein: CASSIGQLSEKLFF
clone size: many; J gene: TRBJ2-1; D gene: NA; V gene: TRBV20-1; CDR3 DNA: TGCAGTGCTCCAGTAGGACAAAGCTACAATGAGCAGTTCTTC; CDR3 protein: CSAPVGQSYNEQFF
clone size: few; J gene: TRBJ2-2; D gene: NA; V gene: TRBV5-1; CDR3 DNA: TGCGCCAGCACAGAGGGACACCAGAACACCGGGGAGCTGTTTTTT; CDR3 protein: CASTEGHQNTGELFF
clone size: few; J gene: TRBJ2-1; D gene: NA; V gene: TRBV12-3/TRBV12-4; CDR3 DNA: TGTGCCAGCAGTCTTAAGTTGGGGCAGTTCTTC; CDR3 protein: CASSLKLGQFF
clone size: NA; J gene: TRBJ2-3; D gene: NA; V gene: TRBV6-4; CDR3 DNA: TGTGCCAGCAGCCTGACTCATGGGTTCACAGATACGCAGTATTTT; CDR3 protein: CASSLTHGFTDTQYF
clone size: few; J gene: TRBJ1-1; D gene: NA; V gene: TRBV18; CDR3 DNA: TGTGCCAGCTCACCTCGAGACAGAATGAACACTGAAGCTTTCTTT; CDR3 protein: CASSPRDRMNTEAFF
clone size: NA; J gene: TRBJ1-1; D gene: NA; V gene: TRBV6-5; CDR3 DNA: TGTGCCAGCAGTTATGGGGTGGGCACTGAAGCTTTCTTT; CDR3 protein: CASSYGVGTEAFF
clone size: many; J gene: TRBJ2-5; D gene: TRBD2; V gene: TRBV7-3; CDR3 DNA: TGTGCCAGCAGCCCCAACGGGGAGGGTACAGAGACCCAGTACTTC; CDR3 protein: CASSPNGEGTETQYF
clone size: few; J gene: TRBJ2-5; D gene: TRBD1; V gene: TRBV12-3/TRBV12-4; CDR3 DNA: TGTGCCAGCAGCCCTCCGACAGGGGTCCATGAGACCCAGTACTTC; CDR3 protein: CASSPPTGVHETQYF
clone size: NA; J gene: TRBJ2-2; D gene: NA; V gene: TRBV4-2; CDR3 DNA: TGTGCCAGCAGCCAAGTGTGGGACGGCACCGGGGAGCTGTTTTTT; CDR3 protein: CASSQVWDGTGELFF
clone size: NA; J gene: TRBJ1-2; D gene: NA; V gene: TRBV2; CDR3 DNA: TGTGCCAGCCTCGACGGAAGAACTAACTATGGCTACACCTTC; CDR3 protein: CASLDGRTNYGYTF
clone size: NA; J gene: TRBJ2-7; D gene: NA; V gene: TRBV5-1; CDR3 DNA: TGCGCCAGCAGCTTGGCAAGTAGCGTGAGCTCCTACGAGCAGTACTTC; CDR3 protein: CASSLASSVSSYEQYF
clone size: many; J gene: TRBJ2-5; D gene: TRBD2; V gene: TRBV2; CDR3 DNA: TGTGCCAGCAGCCGGGGACTAGAGCGTGAGACCCAGTACTTC; CDR3 protein: CASSRGLERETQYF
clone size: few; J gene: TRBJ2-7; D gene: NA; V gene: TRBV11-2; CDR3 DNA: TGTGCCAGCAGCTTAGCCATATCCGAGCAGTACTTC; CDR3 protein: CASSLAISEQYF
clone size: many; J gene: TRBJ1-2; D gene: NA; V gene: TRBV9; CDR3 DNA: TGTGCCAGCAGCGCCGGAGTAGAGGGGGTTAATGGCTACACCTTC; CDR3 protein: CASSAGVEGVNGYTF
clone size: many; J gene: TRBJ2-7; D gene: NA; V gene: TRBV5-1; CDR3 DNA: TGCGCCAGCAGCCACCCCTCCTACGAGCAGTACTTC; CDR3 protein: CASSHPSYEQYF
clone size: few; J gene: TRBJ2-1; D gene: NA; V gene: TRBV20-1; CDR3 DNA: TGCAGTGCTAGAGATTTAGTCCCACGGTACAATGAGCAGTTCTTC; CDR3 protein: CSARDLVPRYNEQFF